This TCR beta chain was sequenced during a study of T-cell reconstitution after alpha-beta-depleted transplantation in children. Study results and limitations: As was reported, about two months after transplant, alpha-beta T cells came from several hundred expanded graft clones.

This clonotype has ten or more counts. The antigen is not known. Trimming cost V 4 bases and J 0 bases, with 9 bases left between them. The germline gives CDR1 MNHEY, CDR2 SVGAGI. The CDR3 totals 14 residues. A library of TCRbeta sequences, prepared with unique molecular identifiers, was generated. Each CDR3 protein gets one entry after TCRdb re-called the PCR reads with MiXCR. The table shows 70,000 to 95,000 distinct CDR3 sequences, with about 16% occurring only once. Sequences were derived from PBMCs, mostly from graft donor cells, sampled 180 days after TCRalphabeta/CD19-depleted stem cell transplant. The sequence was collected from a male patient between 2 and 10 years old who had a stem cell transplant for acute lymphoblastic leukemia, so the T cells may come from the graft donor. This chain uses TRBV6-5 with TRBJ1-1, with D unclear. CDR3: CASSFGDMNTEAFF. For the CDR3, the DNA is TGTGCCAGCAGTTTCGGAGATATGAACACTGAAGCTTTCTTT.